This record concerns one T cell receptor beta chain sequence. The V and J ends lost 5 bases and 2 bases, in that order; junction bases with no gene match: 14. The CDR3 covers 17 residues. From germline, CDR1 is SGHNT and CDR2 YENEEA. With 60 Vbeta and 13 Jbeta primers, the PCR was carried out. The protocol was immunoSEQ multiplex PCR, while the TCRdb copy is restricted to in-frame clones and leaves out a portion. The table lists 200,000 to 300,000 clones, approximately 84% of them singletons. The data stem from a study of cytomegalovirus exposure and HLA in healthy donors. This rearrangement joins TRBV11-3 to TRBJ2-7, with 8 bases fitting TRBD2. Sample: PBMCs. This receptor was taken from a woman in her thirties or forties in good health and CMV-seropositive. DNA of the CDR3: TGTGCCAGCAGCCGAAGCGGGACCGCAGCGGGGGCCTACGAGCAGTACTTC. Protein: CASSRSGTAAGAYEQYF.